The sequence of this TCR beta chain was determined in a study of blood T cell repertoires in COVID-19. Study at large: The United States, Italy and Spain provided the acute and convalescent COVID-19 samples. Sample material is recorded as cDNA or gDNA derived from T cells, B-cell-depleted T cells, or PBMCs.

This clone was detected many times. Methods used by the authors: Scientists estimated how many nucleated cells there were by amplifying reference gene primers. Repertoires were generated with immunoSEQ multiplex PCR, while TCRdb's copy carries only in-frame clones and drops some. The V and J calls and clone size come from that table; D and trimming were worked out from the DNA. The sample yields around 23,000 clones, 72% seen once. Germline V lookup: CDR1 MNHEY, CDR2 SVGAGI. Trimming at V came to 4 bases and at J to 4 bases, leaving 2 bases not matched to a gene. There are 14 residues in the CDR3. The chain is built from TRBV6-5 and TRBJ1-3; TRBD1 aligns across 9 bases. The TCR sequence derives from a woman aged 80 or older with acute or convalescent COVID-19. What was sequenced was peripheral blood. As DNA, the CDR3 is TGTGCCAGCAGTTTGGGACAGGGAGGAAACACCATATATTTT. Translating it yields CASSLGQGGNTIYF.